Sequencing of this TCR beta chain was carried out in a study of shared clonotypes between healthy human individuals. Donors were Caucasian adults residing in Nashville, Tennessee, USA. Approximately 90 million PBMCs went into genomic DNA for unsorted samples. About 30,000 T cell genomes, or approximately 300 ng DNA, went into replicate PCRs of unsorted PBMC. Sequenced by immunoSEQ multiplex PCR; TCRdb stores in-frame clones only, minus some. The table lists about 490,000 clones, less than 80% of them singletons. The ends lost 4 bases at V and 7 bases at J; junction bases unmatched: 10. The CDR3 covers 14 residues. In germline, CDR1 is SGDLS, CDR2 YYNGEE.

This clonotype originated in a woman aged 40 to 49 in good health. Some clones in this sample may be carry-over from other donors' samples. The chain is built from TRBV9 and TRBJ1-2; 7 positions match TRBD1. What was sequenced was PBMCs. The CDR3 loop reads CASSPSTGRLGYTF. The CDR3 coding sequence is TGTGCCAGCAGCCCCTCGACAGGGCGACTTGGCTACACCTTC. The complete variable domain, with remaining parts taken from reference TRBV9 and TRBJ1-2, reads DSGVTQTPKHLITATGQRVTLRCSPRSGDLSVYWYQQSLDQGLQFLIQYYNGEERAKGNILERFSAQQFPDLHSELNLSSLELGDSALYFCASSPSTGRLGYTFGSGTRLTVV.